This T cell receptor beta chain is drawn from a study of blood T cells in healthy people across ages (dated by TCRdb to about 2015). Describing the broader study: In model experiments, roughly one uniquely barcoded TCR beta cDNA molecule per two T cells was captured by template switching. For two donors (one aged 18 to 29 and one aged 80 or older), the study analyzed two additional independent replicas of 1 million unique cDNA reads from the same blood draw. To avoid experimental bias, donors of different ages were distributed randomly across sequencing lanes. The donors were split into four age groups: young (average around 15 years), middle-aged (more than 35), aged (about 56) and long-lived (approximately 80). The study measured age-related changes in TCR beta repertoire diversity using deep sequencing normalized with unique cDNA molecular identifiers.

The donors were a few dozen Caucasian individuals from Russia, aged 6 to 90 years, who were systemically healthy. Each donor gave ten milliliters of peripheral blood, drawn into EDTA-treated Vacutainer tubes. Ficoll-Paque density-gradient centrifugation was used to isolate PBMCs, with at least 6 million per sample. Total RNA, at least 5 micrograms per sample, was extracted from PBMCs with Trizol reagent. For every donor, flow cytometry on a PBMC aliquot measured the percentage of naive CD45RAhigh/CD27high T cells. Study-wide findings and limitations: A strong correlation was found between observed TCR beta diversity and the percentage of naive T cells measured by flow cytometry. Because the CMV infection status of the donors was unknown, age-related changes in expanded clonotypes may potentially have been confounded. As age increased, observed TCR beta diversity per million T cells dropped in a roughly linear way, and a significant reduction was already evident by age about 40. Bulk unsorted PBMC profiling prevented conclusive comparison of naive and antigen-experienced compartments. The long-lived group showed more naive CD4+ T cells, fewer expanded clones and increased TCR diversity than the aged group, suggesting age selection. Total diversity estimates from one million sequenced T cells were considered lower bounds and underestimates.

The library was obtained by 5' RACE. TCRdb shows the sequencer as Illumina HiSeq 2500. The second PCR ran for about 7 to 11 cycles and used a J-beta primer mix along with a sample-barcoded 5' primer. A unique molecular identifier was introduced onto each TCR beta cDNA molecule by a template-switch 5' adaptor carrying 12 random nucleotides. At least 2.5 million CDR3-containing paired-end reads were obtained from each sample. All of the RNA was converted into first-strand cDNA using the Mint cDNA synthesis kit, with a TRBC-specific oligonucleotide serving as the primer. After uracil-DNA glycosylase treatment, a first 18-cycle PCR used universal primers M1SS and BC2_uni_R on all cDNA. The paper's data handling went like this. For normalization, 1 million high-quality reads, each with a distinct molecular identifier, were randomly selected from each sample. Instead of being binned into consensus sequences, reads that shared molecular identifiers were thrown out. MiTCR, set to a Q25 quality threshold and the strictest error-elimination algorithm, was used for CDR3 identification, clonotype clustering and error correction. Lower-bound total TCR beta diversity was estimated with a nonparametric unseen species model using Euler transformation. TCRdb itself trimmed the public reads at Q25 with fastp, ran MiXCR and retained productive beta chains. Every entry covers one CDR3 protein and lists the most common genes and DNA from its rows. The V and J calls were determined by TCRdb, not by the authors. The sample profile shows hundreds of thousands of distinct CDR3 sequences; around 48% of them were found once. In total, the top ten clones hold under 35% of the sample.

Taken from the germline V gene, the CDR1 and CDR2 loops are SGHRS and YFSETQ. The CDR3 goes from the cysteine to the phenylalanine over 15 residues. Of all the DNA, just the CDR3 is kept, 45 bases in frame from base 1. The trim is 5 bases for V and 0 bases for J, with a gap of 9 bases between the germline ends. Concerning this clonotype: No antigen is known for it. No clone much larger than this one lies a single base away; base qualities are absent.

The specimen sequenced was blood. Rearrangement joined TRBV5-1 to TRBJ2-6; TRBD1 could be the D gene, as 5 bases match. This clonotype was sampled from an older woman in good health. The CDR3 protein: CASRETASGANVLTF. The nucleotides are TGCGCCAGCAGAGAGACAGCCTCTGGGGCCAACGTCCTGACTTTC. With the portions outside the CDR3 filled from the reference TRBV5-1 and TRBJ2-6 genes, the complete variable region becomes KAGVTQTPRYLIKTRGQQVTLSCSPISGHRSVSWYQQTPGQGLQFLFEYFSETQRNKGNFPGRFSGRQFSNSRSEMNVSTLELGDSALYLCASRETASGANVLTFGAGSRLTVL.